This entry is about one T cell receptor (beta chain). Preparation of the TCRbeta library involved a method that used unique molecular identifiers. MiXCR, run by TCRdb on the PCR reads, gives a single entry per CDR3 protein. This sample has a few hundred thousand distinct CDR3 sequences, with roughly a tenth found just once. The data derive from a study of T-cell reconstitution after alpha-beta-depleted transplantation in children. Germline-derived CDR1 and CDR2 are SGHTA and FQGNSA. The CDR3 is 15 amino acids. Losses at the gene ends were 5 bases for V and 1 base for J; bases not matched to a gene: 4.

The chain employs TRBV7-2 and TRBJ2-5; 10 bases are shared with TRBD2. The receptor's source is a human donor who donated a stem cell graft to a child with acute lymphoblastic leukemia. The specimen was PBMCs from the stem cell graft donor, collected from the stem cell graft. The CDR3 protein is CASSPSSGGQETQYF. The CDR3 nucleotides are TGTGCCAGCAGCCCATCTAGCGGGGGCCAAGAGACCCAGTACTTC. The full variable domain, rest sourced from reference TRBV7-2 and TRBJ2-5, is GAGVSQSPSNKVTEKGKDVELRCDPISGHTALYWYRQSLGQGLEFLIYFQGNSAPDKSGLPSDRFSAERTGGSVSTLTIQRTQQEDSAVYLCASSPSSGGQETQYFGPGTRLLVL.